This T cell receptor (beta chain) came from a study of shared T cell receptors in the human thymus. Germline V gives CDR1 MGHDK, CDR2 SYGVNS. Between the trimmed V and J ends, which lost 5 bases and 4 bases, there was a span of 14 bases. The CDR3 is made up of 14 amino acids. The protocol was immunoSEQ multiplex PCR, while the TCRdb copy is restricted to in-frame clones and leaves out a portion. The sample includes under 850,000 clones, more than 75% of them seen just once. These records were also assigned to another study, of human thymus T cells. From that study: It was healthy Finnish infants having corrective surgery for congenital heart defects who were the donors.

Specimen: thymocytes. This chain uses TRBV25-1 with TRBJ1-2, with a weak D call TRBD1 (5 bases). The sequence derives from a boy younger than two with a congenital heart defect. CDR3 region: CASSPWDWSYGYTF. CDR3 coding DNA: TGTGCCAGCAGTCCTTGGGACTGGAGCTATGGCTACACCTTC.